This section outlines one T cell receptor (beta chain) sequence together with its context. As yet, its antigen is unknown. 13 Jbeta primers and 60 Vbeta primers were used for the PCR. TCRdb's copy holds only in-frame clones and misses some; the assay was immunoSEQ multiplex PCR. The repertoire consists of roughly 200,000 clones, with over 70% occurring once and the leading ten covering over 2.5%. This specimen comes from a study of cytomegalovirus exposure and HLA in healthy donors. Study-level findings and limits: Rarity characterized most TCR sequences, yet some public TCRs appeared in many donors.

This CDR3 spans 19 amino acids. V gave up 3 bases and J gave up 1 base; unmatched junction bases: 10. Germline CDR1 MDHEN, CDR2 SYDVKM. The material sequenced was PBMCs. This chain links TRBV28 with TRBJ2-1; 12 nucleotides agree with TRBD2. The source is a male donor in good health and CMV-seronegative. The DNA for the CDR3 is TGTGCCAGCAGTTTCCTCTTCTCGACTAGCGGGAGTTCCTACAATGAGCAGTTCTTC. It encodes CASSFLFSTSGSSYNEQFF.